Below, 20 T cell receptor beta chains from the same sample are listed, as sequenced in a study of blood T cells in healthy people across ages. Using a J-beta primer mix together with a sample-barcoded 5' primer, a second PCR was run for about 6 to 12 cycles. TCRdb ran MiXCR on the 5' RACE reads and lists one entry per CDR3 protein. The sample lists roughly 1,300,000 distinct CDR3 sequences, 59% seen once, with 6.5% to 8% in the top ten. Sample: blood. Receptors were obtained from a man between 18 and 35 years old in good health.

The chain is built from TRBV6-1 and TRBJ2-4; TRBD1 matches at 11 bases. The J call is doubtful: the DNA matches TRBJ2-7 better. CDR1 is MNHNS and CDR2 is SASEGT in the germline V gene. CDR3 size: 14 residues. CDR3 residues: CASSPGQGVGEQYF. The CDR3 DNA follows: TGTGCCAGCAGCCCGGGACAGGGGGTTGGCGAGCAGTACTTC.

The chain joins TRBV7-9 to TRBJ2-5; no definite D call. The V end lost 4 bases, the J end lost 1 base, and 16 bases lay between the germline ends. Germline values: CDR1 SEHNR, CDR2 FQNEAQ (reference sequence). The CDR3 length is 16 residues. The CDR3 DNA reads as TGTGCCAGCAGCTCGATAATCACGCCGGCCCAAGAGACCCAGTACTTC. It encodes CASSSIITPAQETQYF.

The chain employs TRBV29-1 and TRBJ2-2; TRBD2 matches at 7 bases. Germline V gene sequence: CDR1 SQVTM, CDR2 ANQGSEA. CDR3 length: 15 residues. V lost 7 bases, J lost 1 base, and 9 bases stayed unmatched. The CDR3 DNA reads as TGCAGCGCCCTACGGACTAGAGAGAACACCGGGGAGCTGTTTTTT. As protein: CSALRTRENTGELFF.

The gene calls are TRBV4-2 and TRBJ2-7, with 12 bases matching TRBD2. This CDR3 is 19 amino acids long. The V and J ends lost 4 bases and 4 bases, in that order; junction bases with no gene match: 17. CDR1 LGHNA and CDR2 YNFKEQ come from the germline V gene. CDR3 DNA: TGTGCCAGCAGCCCTAACCCCACCCAACTAGCGGGGGGTCCGTACGAGCAGTACTTC. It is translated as CASSPNPTQLAGGPYEQYF.

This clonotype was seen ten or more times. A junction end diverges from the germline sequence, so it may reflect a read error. In DNA, the CDR3 is TGTGCCAGCAGCCAAGATTCCCACGAGCAGTACTTC. Its protein product is CASSQDSHEQYF. The chain links TRBV4-1 to TRBJ2-7; no reliable D call. Germline CDR1 reads MGHRA; CDR2 reads YSYEKL. The CDR3 runs 12 residues.

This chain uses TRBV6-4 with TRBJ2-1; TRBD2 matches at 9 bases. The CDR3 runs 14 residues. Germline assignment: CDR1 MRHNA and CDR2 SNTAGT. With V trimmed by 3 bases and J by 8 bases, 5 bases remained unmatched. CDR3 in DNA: TGTGCCAGCAGTGAAAGGACTAGCGCTGATGAGCAGTTCTTC. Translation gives CASSERTSADEQFF.

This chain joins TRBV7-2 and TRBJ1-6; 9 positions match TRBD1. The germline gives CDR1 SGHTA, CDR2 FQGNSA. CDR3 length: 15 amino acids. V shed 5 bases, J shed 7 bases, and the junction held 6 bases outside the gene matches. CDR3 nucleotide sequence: TGTGCCAGCAGCATAAGACAGGGGGAAAATTCACCCCTCCACTTT. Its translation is CASSIRQGENSPLHF.

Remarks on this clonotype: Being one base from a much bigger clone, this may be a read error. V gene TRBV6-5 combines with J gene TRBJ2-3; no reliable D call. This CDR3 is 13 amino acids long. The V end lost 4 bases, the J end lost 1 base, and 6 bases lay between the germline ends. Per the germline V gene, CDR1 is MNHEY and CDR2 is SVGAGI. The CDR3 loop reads CASSFDRTDTQYF. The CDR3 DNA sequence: TGTGCCAGCAGTTTTGACCGCACAGATACGCAGTATTTT.

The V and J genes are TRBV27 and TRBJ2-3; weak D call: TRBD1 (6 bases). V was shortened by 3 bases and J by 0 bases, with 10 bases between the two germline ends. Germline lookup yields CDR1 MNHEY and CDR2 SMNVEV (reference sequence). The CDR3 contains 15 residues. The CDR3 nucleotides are TGTGCCAGCAGTTTGGCAGGGGACAGCACAGATACGCAGTATTTT. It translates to CASSLAGDSTDTQYF.

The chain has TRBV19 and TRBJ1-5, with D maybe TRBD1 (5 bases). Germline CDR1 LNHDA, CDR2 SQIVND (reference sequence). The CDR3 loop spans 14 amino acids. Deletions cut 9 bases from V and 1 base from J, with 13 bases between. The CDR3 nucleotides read TGTGCCAGCTCCGTCCGGGGGAGCAATCAGCCCCAGCATTTT. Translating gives CASSVRGSNQPQHF.

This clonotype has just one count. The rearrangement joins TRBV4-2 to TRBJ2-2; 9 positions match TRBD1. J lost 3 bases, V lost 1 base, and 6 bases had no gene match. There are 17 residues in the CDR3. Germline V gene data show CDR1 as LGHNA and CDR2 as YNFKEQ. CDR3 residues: CASSQAGTGMDTGELFF. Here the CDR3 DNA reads TGTGCCAGCAGCCAAGCCGGGACAGGGATGGACACCGGGGAGCTGTTTTTT.

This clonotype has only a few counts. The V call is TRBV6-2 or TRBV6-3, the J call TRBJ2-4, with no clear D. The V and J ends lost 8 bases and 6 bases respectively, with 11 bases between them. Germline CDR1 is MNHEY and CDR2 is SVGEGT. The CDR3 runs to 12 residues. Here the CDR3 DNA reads TGTGCCAGCGCCCCGCGGATAAACATTCAGTACTTC. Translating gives CASAPRINIQYF.

For the CDR3, the DNA is TGCAGCGTTACCGGGACTAGCGAGTCGTCCTACGAGCAGTACTTC. Translation gives CSVTGTSESSYEQYF. This chain joins TRBV29-1 and TRBJ2-4; 10 positions agree with TRBD2. The J call may be mistaken, given a closer DNA end match to TRBJ2-7. Germline CDR1 is SQVTM and CDR2 is ANQGSEA. The CDR3 extends over 15 amino acids.

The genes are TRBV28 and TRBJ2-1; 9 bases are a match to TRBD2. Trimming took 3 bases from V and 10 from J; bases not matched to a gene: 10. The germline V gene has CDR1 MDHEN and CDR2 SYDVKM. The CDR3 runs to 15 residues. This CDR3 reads CASSFSSGGRREQFF. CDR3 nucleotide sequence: TGTGCCAGCAGTTTTTCGAGCGGGGGGCGAAGGGAGCAGTTCTTC.

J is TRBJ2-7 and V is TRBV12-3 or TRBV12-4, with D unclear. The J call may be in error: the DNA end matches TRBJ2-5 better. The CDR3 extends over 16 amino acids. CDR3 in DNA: TGTGCCAGCAGCCTATTAAAACAAGGTCTAGGAGAGACCCAGTACTTC. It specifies CASSLLKQGLGETQYF.

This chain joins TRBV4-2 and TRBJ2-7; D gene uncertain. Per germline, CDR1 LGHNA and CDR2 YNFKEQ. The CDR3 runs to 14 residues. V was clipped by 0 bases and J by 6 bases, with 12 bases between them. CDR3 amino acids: CASSQDQVALEQYF. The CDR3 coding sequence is TGTGCCAGCAGCCAAGATCAGGTAGCTCTCGAGCAGTACTTC.

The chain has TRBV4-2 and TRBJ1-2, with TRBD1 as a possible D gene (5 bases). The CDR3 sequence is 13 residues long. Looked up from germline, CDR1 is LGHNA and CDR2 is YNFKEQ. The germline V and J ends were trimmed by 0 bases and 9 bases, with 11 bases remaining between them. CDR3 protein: CASSQDIDRRYTF. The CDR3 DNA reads TGTGCCAGCAGCCAAGATATCGACAGACGCTACACCTTC.

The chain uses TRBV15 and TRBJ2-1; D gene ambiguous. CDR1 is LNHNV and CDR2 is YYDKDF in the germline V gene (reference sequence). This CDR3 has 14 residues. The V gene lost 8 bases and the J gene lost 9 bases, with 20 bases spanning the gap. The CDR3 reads CATAQWTGRGEQFF. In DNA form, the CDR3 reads TGTGCCACCGCCCAATGGACGGGCCGAGGTGAGCAGTTCTTC.

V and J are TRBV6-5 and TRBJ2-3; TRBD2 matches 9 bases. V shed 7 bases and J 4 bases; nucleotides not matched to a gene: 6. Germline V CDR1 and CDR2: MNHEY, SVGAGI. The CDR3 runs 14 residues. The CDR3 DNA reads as TGTGCCAGCACCATGAGCGGGGGGTCAGATACGCAGTATTTT. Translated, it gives CASTMSGGSDTQYF.

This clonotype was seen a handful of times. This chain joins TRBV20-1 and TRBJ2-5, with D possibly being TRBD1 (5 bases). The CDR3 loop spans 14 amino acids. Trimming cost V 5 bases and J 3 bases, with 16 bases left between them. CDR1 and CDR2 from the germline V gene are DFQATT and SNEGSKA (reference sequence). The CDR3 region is CSAGTGVGEETQYF. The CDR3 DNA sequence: TGCAGTGCTGGCACAGGCGTAGGGGAAGAGACCCAGTACTTC.